The rows below give T cell receptor beta chains drawn from one sample of a study of T cells in Graves' hyperthyroidism and ophthalmopathy. Each CDR3 protein is one row after TCRdb ran MiXCR on the multiplex PCR reads. The sample records 300,000 to 450,000 distinct CDR3 sequences, about 14% being singletons. Sequencing was done on a sample of blood. These TCRs come from a woman aged 25 to 39 with Graves' ophthalmopathy. The conserved cysteine and the conserved F or W are not part of the CDR3 here.

j_call v_call cdr3_aa
TRBJ2-7 TRBV10-3 AITIGGNSYEQY
TRBJ1-3 TRBV12-3/TRBV12-4 ASSTGRFSGNTIY
TRBJ2-1 TRBV18 ASSPRSDNEQF
TRBJ2-3 TRBV19 ASSILAGGSTDTQY
TRBJ2-1 TRBV7-8 ASSLGMENEQF
TRBJ1-3 TRBV7-9 ASTRGQFSGNTIY
TRBJ2-1 TRBV6-4 ASARVLQF
TRBJ1-6 TRBV6-5 ASSYRPQYSPLH
TRBJ2-5 TRBV7-9 ASSFRDRGLETQY
TRBJ2-6 TRBV12-3/TRBV12-4 ASNRQGAVSGANVLT
TRBJ1-3 TRBV12-3/TRBV12-4 ASSPTLRRSSGNTIY
TRBJ2-2 TRBV12-3/TRBV12-4 ASSGLSGELF
TRBJ2-5 TRBV12-3/TRBV12-4 ASSLSKGDQETQY
TRBJ1-2 TRBV12-3/TRBV12-4 ASSLTTGGVYGYT
TRBJ2-1 TRBV30 AWSRTGRGGEQF
TRBJ2-1 TRBV4-2 ASSQPEGGRDNEQF
TRBJ2-7 TRBV29-1 SVGEGYEQY
TRBJ2-7 TRBV20-1 SASGRGSYEQY
TRBJ2-2 TRBV3-1 ASSLGGGAIPGSCF
TRBJ2-7 TRBV15 AIRDTYSYEQY
TRBJ1-1 TRBV28 ASSPETQGITEAF
TRBJ1-2 TRBV2 ASSNDMGDAYGYT
TRBJ1-5 TRBV10-3 AITDGSNQPQH
TRBJ1-6 TRBV2 ASRGGDVSPLH